These 18 T cell receptor beta chains were sequenced from one sample in a study of regulatory T cells in long-lasting Graves disease. For TCR beta, libraries came from iRepertoire HTBI primers and Arm-PCR of CDR3 regions. MiXCR was run by TCRdb on the multiplex PCR reads, yielding one entry per CDR3 protein. Of over 350,000 distinct CDR3 sequences in the sample, less than 25% were seen once. Time point given: persistent/refractory GD, antithyroid drugs over 5 years with positive TRAb. Construction of the TCR library relied on RNA isolated from PBMCs. The sequenced sample was peripheral blood mononuclear cells (PBMCs), obtained when the disease was refractory, from a patient treated with antithyroid drugs. These receptor sequences come from a female donor with Graves disease.

This clonotype was observed once. The CDR3 DNA is TGCAGCCTAAACCTTGGAGCCGGGGAGACCCAGTACTTC. Residues: CSLNLGAGETQYF. This chain links TRBV20-1 with TRBJ2-5; D is undetermined. Germline V gene sequence: CDR1 DFQATT, CDR2 SNEGSKA (reference sequence). The length of the CDR3 is 13 residues.

The table lists this clonotype with many counts. This chain joins TRBV10-1 and TRBJ2-7; 14 nucleotides agree with TRBD2. Germline V gene data show CDR1 as WNHNN and CDR2 as SYGVQD (reference sequence). There are 14 residues in the CDR3. V shed 6 bases, J shed 9 bases, and the junction held 7 bases outside the gene matches. In DNA, the CDR3 is TGCGCCAGCAGCTCGGGACTAGCGGGAGCGGGGCAGTACTTC. This codes for CASSSGLAGAGQYF.

In this sample, this clonotype turned up once. One junction end disagrees with the germline gene, perhaps due to a read error. The V gene is TRBV20-1, the J gene TRBJ2-7, with a weak D call TRBD2 (7 bases). CDR3 length equals 16 residues. CDR1 and CDR2 (germline): DFQATT, SNEGSKA (reference sequence). CDR3 DNA: TGCAGTGCTAGACTAATAAAGGGGGGGGGCTCCTACAAGCAGTACTTC. Translating gives CSARLIKGGGSYKQYF.

This clonotype was detected a few times. The chain employs TRBV6-2 or TRBV6-3 and TRBJ2-7; 7 bases agree with TRBD2. There are 14 residues in the CDR3. In germline, CDR1 is MNHEY, CDR2 SVGEGT. Trimming at V came to 6 bases and at J to 7 bases, leaving 12 bases not matched to a gene. CDR3: CASRAGTTIGEQYF. As DNA, the CDR3 is TGTGCCAGCAGGGCCGGGACTACCATAGGGGAGCAGTACTTC.

Ten or more counts support this clonotype. This chain joins TRBV28 and TRBJ1-5; D uncertain. CDR3 size: 14 residues. The V end was cut by 2 bases, the J end by 3 bases, with 8 bases between. Germline V gives CDR1 MDHEN, CDR2 SYDVKM. The CDR3 bases are TGTGCCAGCAGTTTAAGTCTCCCCAATCAGCCCCAGCATTTT. Its translation is CASSLSLPNQPQHF. The full variable domain, in which reference TRBV28 and TRBJ1-5 provide the parts outside the CDR3, is DVKVTQSSRYLVKRTGEKVFLECVQDMDHENMFWYRQDPGLGLRLIYFSYDVKMKEKGDIPEGYSVSREKKERFSLILESASTNQTSMYLCASSLSLPNQPQHFGDGTRLSIL.

This clonotype was recorded at least ten times. This chain joins TRBV7-2 and TRBJ2-6; D may be TRBD1 (6 bases). From germline, CDR1 is SGHTA and CDR2 FQGNSA. Trimming took off 5 bases at V and 2 bases at J, with 10 bases between the two ends. The CDR3 is made up of 15 amino acids. The CDR3 reads CASSPNRAGANVLTF. The CDR3 coding sequence is TGTGCCAGCAGCCCGAACAGGGCTGGGGCCAACGTCCTGACTTTC.

The genes are TRBV12-3 or TRBV12-4 and TRBJ2-3; D ambiguous. The length of the CDR3 is 16 residues. V lost 6 bases, J lost 0 bases, and 16 bases lay in between. CDR3 sequence reads: CASSHTTAPSTDTQYF. The CDR3 nucleotides read TGTGCCAGCAGCCACACGACTGCTCCTAGCACAGATACGCAGTATTTT.

This clonotype has a handful of counts. The chain couples TRBV18 to TRBJ2-5; D gene unclear. V was clipped by 1 base and J by 2 bases, with 11 bases between them. Per the germline V gene, CDR1 is KGHSH and CDR2 is LQKENI. This CDR3 has 15 residues. CDR3: CASSPRSGPQETQYF. As DNA, the CDR3 is TGTGCCAGCTCACCACGGTCAGGCCCTCAAGAGACCCAGTACTTC.

This clonotype showed up just a few times. The CDR3 DNA follows: TGTGCCAGCAGCCAAGATCCCGCGGGAGCGGGCCAAGAGACCCAGTACTTC. Encoded protein: CASSQDPAGAGQETQYF. The rearrangement joins TRBV4-2 to TRBJ2-5, with 7 bases identical to TRBD2. CDR3 length: 17 residues. The junction had 8 bases not matched to a gene; V was cut back by 0 bases and J by 1 base. Per germline, CDR1 LGHNA and CDR2 YNFKEQ.

The gene calls are TRBV20-1 and TRBJ2-6; tentative D call: TRBD1 (6 bases). V was cut by 3 bases and J by 0 bases, with 9 bases left in between. Germline lookup yields CDR1 DFQATT and CDR2 SNEGSKA (reference sequence). The CDR3 has 15 residues. The CDR3, as DNA: TGCAGTGCTAGCACAGGGTACTCTGGGGCCAACGTCCTGACTTTC. Amino acid sequence: CSASTGYSGANVLTF.

Only a few counts were recorded for this clonotype. This rearrangement joins TRBV7-2 to TRBJ2-7, with 7 nucleotides matching TRBD2. Germline lookup yields CDR1 SGHTA and CDR2 FQGNSA. Unmatched junction bases numbered 14, after V lost 6 bases and J lost 3 bases. The CDR3 has 16 amino acids. The CDR3 nucleotides read TGTGCCAGCAGTTTCGTTGGGTTCCAGCGGGACTACGAGCAGTACTTC. This codes for CASSFVGFQRDYEQYF. The variable domain in full, with the rest retrieved from reference TRBV7-2 and TRBJ2-7, is GAGVSQSPSNKVTEKGKDVELRCDPISGHTALYWYRQSLGQGLEFLIYFQGNSAPDKSGLPSDRFSAERTGGSVSTLTIQRTQQEDSAVYLCASSFVGFQRDYEQYFGPGTRLTVT.

The rearrangement links TRBV6-1 to TRBJ2-2; D is possibly TRBD2 (5 bases). CDR3 length equals 18 residues. V was pared by 7 bases and J by 3 bases, with 24 bases between. Germline V lookup: CDR1 MNHNS, CDR2 SASEGT. CDR3 DNA sequence: TGTGCCAGCAAAGGGCTCCCCGGGGTGCCGAGGTACACCGGGGAGCTGTTTTTT. Translating gives CASKGLPGVPRYTGELFF.

This clonotype has ten or more counts. V usage is TRBV12-3 or TRBV12-4 and J usage is TRBJ2-7; 7 bases are a match to TRBD1. J lost 4 bases, V lost 5 bases, and 11 bases had no gene match. The CDR3 runs to 15 residues. CDR3 in DNA: TGTGCCAGCAGTATGGCGACAGGGATTGATTACGAGCAGTACTTC. The encoded protein is CASSMATGIDYEQYF.

The chain combines TRBV7-8 with TRBJ1-5; weak D call: TRBD1 (5 bases). Germline loops: CDR1 SGHVS, CDR2 FQNEAQ. Trimming removed 5 bases from V and 9 bases from J, with 23 bases in between. The CDR3 sequence is 16 residues long. CDR3 amino acids: CASSAQGSGAGVPQHF. The CDR3 DNA follows: TGTGCCAGCAGCGCCCAGGGCAGCGGAGCGGGGGTGCCCCAGCATTTT.

This rearrangement joins TRBV28 to TRBJ1-1, with D perhaps matching TRBD1 (6 bases). The CDR3 consists of 13 residues. Germline loops: CDR1 MDHEN, CDR2 SYDVKM. Trimming left V 2 bases short and J 3 bases short, with 7 bases between. The DNA of the CDR3 is TGTGCCAGCAGTTTAGGACAGTACACTGAAGCTTTCTTT. It translates to CASSLGQYTEAFF.

This clonotype appeared many times. The chain joins TRBV12-3 or TRBV12-4 to TRBJ2-7; 7 bases fit TRBD2. This CDR3 is built from 16 residues. V trimming: 0 bases; J trimming: 1 base; junction bases outside the gene matches: 6. CDR3 amino acids: CASSLASSGPSYEQYF. CDR3 coding DNA: TGTGCCAGCAGTTTAGCCTCTAGCGGACCTTCCTACGAGCAGTACTTC.

This chain joins TRBV27 and TRBJ1-6; D gene ambiguous. V lost 6 bases, J lost 5 bases, and 14 bases lay in between. The CDR3 spans 15 residues. Germline assignment: CDR1 MNHEY and CDR2 SMNVEV (reference sequence). The CDR3 loop reads CASSDPPNNNSPLHF. In DNA, the CDR3 is TGTGCCAGCAGCGACCCCCCAAACAATAATTCACCCCTCCACTTT.

This clonotype was observed a handful of times. The rearrangement links TRBV5-1 to TRBJ2-5; 14 positions agree with TRBD2. Trimming removed 3 bases from V and 5 bases from J; junction bases left unmatched: 9. Germline CDR1 is SGHRS and CDR2 is YFSETQ. The CDR3 sequence is 17 residues long. The CDR3 bases are TGCGCCAGCAGCTCTGGGACTAGCGGGAGAATCGACGAGACCCAGTACTTC. This translates into CASSSGTSGRIDETQYF. Variable domain in full (rest from reference TRBV5-1 and TRBJ2-5): KAGVTQTPRYLIKTRGQQVTLSCSPISGHRSVSWYQQTPGQGLQFLFEYFSETQRNKGNFPGRFSGRQFSNSRSEMNVSTLELGDSALYLCASSSGTSGRIDETQYFGPGTRLLVL.